What follows describes a single TCR beta chain. Using immunoSEQ multiplex PCR, the repertoire was profiled, and TCRdb retains in-frame clones only, with some absent. Found here are a few million clones, approximately 95% of them singletons; the top ten hold 0.3% to 0.4%. The CDR3 is 13 residues long. CDR1 and CDR2 from the germline V gene are SGHRS and YFSETQ. V lost 4 bases and J 8 bases, leaving 15 bases between the germline ends. The data were taken from a study of shared clonotypes between healthy human individuals. This TCR derives from a man aged 18-30 years in good health. Some clones in this sample may be carry-over from other donors' samples. The chain links TRBV5-1 to TRBJ1-2, with D possibly TRBD1 on 5 matching bases. What was sequenced was naive CD4+ T cells from PBMCs. Subset given: CD45RA+ positively selected. CDR3 nucleotides: TGCGCCAGCAGCCTCGGGACGTCCAGAGGCTACACCTTC. The encoded protein is CASSLGTSRGYTF.